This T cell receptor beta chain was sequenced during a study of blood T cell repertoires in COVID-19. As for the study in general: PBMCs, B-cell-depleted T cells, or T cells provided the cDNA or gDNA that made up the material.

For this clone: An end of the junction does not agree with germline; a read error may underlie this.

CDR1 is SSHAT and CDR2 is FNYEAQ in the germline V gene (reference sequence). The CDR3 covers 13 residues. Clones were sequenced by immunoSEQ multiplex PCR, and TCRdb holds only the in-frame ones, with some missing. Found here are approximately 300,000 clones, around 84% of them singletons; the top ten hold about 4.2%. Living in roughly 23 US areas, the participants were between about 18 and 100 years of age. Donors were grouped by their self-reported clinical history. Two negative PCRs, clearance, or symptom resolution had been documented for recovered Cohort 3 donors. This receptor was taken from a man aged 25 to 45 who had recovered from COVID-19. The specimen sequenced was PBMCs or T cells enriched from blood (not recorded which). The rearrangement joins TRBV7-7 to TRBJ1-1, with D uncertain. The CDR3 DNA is TGTGCTAGCAGCTCCAACATGAACACTGAAGCTTTCTTT. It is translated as CASSSNMNTEAFF.